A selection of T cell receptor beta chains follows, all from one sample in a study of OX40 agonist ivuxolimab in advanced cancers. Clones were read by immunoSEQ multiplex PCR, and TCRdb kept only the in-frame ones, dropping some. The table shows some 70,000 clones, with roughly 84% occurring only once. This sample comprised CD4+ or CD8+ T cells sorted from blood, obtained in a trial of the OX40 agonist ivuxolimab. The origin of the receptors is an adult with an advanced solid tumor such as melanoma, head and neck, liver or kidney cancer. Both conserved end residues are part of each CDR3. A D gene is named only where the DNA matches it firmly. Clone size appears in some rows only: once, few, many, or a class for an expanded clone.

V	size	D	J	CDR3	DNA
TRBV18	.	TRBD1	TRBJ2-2	CASSPPRGNIANTGELFF	TGTGCCAGCTCACCCCCCAGGGGGAATATCGCGAACACCGGGGAGCTGTTTTTT
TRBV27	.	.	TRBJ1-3	CASSSEASGNTIYF	TGTGCCAGCAGTTCAGAGGCCTCTGGAAACACCATATATTTT
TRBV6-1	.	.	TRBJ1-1	CASSVQGQAFF	TGTGCCTCCAGTGTGCAGGGGCAAGCTTTCTTT
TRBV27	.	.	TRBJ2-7	CASASLQRGVNEQYF	TGTGCCAGCGCATCCCTCCAGAGGGGAGTGAACGAGCAGTACTTC
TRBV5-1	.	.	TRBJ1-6	CASSLGLIDSYNSPLHF	TGCGCCAGCAGCTTGGGGCTTATTGACTCCTATAATTCACCCCTCCACTTT
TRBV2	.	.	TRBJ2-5	CASSGGWGAGTQYF	TGTGCCAGCAGCGGCGGCTGGGGAGCGGGGACCCAGTACTTC
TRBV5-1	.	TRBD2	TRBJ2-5	CASSGGLAGGPETQYF	TGCGCCAGCAGCGGAGGACTAGCGGGGGGGCCGGAGACCCAGTACTTC
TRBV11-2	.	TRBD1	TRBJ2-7	CASSLQGAVYEQYF	TGTGCCAGCAGCTTACAGGGGGCTGTATACGAGCAGTACTTC
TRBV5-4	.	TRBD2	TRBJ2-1	CASSSRTSGDSYNEQFF	TGTGCCAGCAGCTCCCGGACTAGCGGGGATTCCTACAATGAGCAGTTCTTC
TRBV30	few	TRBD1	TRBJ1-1	CAWKSGTGWKSGDTEAFF	TGTGCCTGGAAAAGCGGGACAGGGTGGAAGAGTGGGGACACTGAAGCTTTCTTT
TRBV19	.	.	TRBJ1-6	CASRGGKSPLHF	TGTGCCAGTAGGGGGGGTAAATCACCCCTCCACTTT
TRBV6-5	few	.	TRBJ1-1	CASSYRVDTEAFF	TGTGCCAGCAGTTACAGGGTCGACACTGAAGCTTTCTTT
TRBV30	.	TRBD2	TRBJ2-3	CAWVSGGLTDTQYF	TGTGCCTGGGTCTCGGGGGGGCTCACAGATACGCAGTATTTT
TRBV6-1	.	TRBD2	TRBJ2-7	CASSAQAGAPYEQYF	TGTGCCAGCAGTGCCCAAGCGGGGGCCCCCTACGAGCAGTACTTC
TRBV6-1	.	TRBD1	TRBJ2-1	CASTGRGQGEQFF	TGTGCCAGCACGGGCAGGGGGCAGGGTGAGCAGTTCTTC
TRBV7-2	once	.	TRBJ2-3	CASSLRGGAGTDTQYF	TGTGCCAGCAGCTTAAGGGGGGGGGCCGGCACAGATACGCAGTATTTT
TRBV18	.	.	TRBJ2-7	CASSPTGLSPYEQYF	TGTGCCAGCTCACCGACGGGATTGAGCCCCTACGAGCAGTACTTC
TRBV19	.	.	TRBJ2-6	CASSFRSGANVLTF	TGTGCCAGTTCCTTTCGGTCTGGGGCCAACGTCCTGACTTTC
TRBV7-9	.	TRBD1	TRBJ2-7	CASSLPGQGATYEQYF	TGTGCCAGCAGCTTACCCGGACAGGGGGCGACCTACGAGCAGTACTTC
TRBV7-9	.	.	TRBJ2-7	CASSPRDPYEQYF	TGTGCCAGCAGCCCCCGGGACCCCTACGAGCAGTACTTC
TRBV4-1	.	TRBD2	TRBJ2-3	CASSLYSRGGTSTDTQYF	TGCGCCAGCAGCCTCTACTCTCGGGGGGGGACTAGCACAGATACGCAGTATTTT
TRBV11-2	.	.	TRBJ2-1	CASSLERAYNEQFF	TGTGCCAGCAGCTTAGAGAGGGCCTACAATGAGCAGTTCTTC
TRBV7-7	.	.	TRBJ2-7	CASSQDPQGLGEQYF	TGTGCCAGCAGCCAAGACCCCCAGGGGCTCGGCGAGCAGTACTTC
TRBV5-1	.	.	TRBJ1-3	CASSRDGGNTIYF	TGTGCCAGCAGCCGGGACGGAGGAAACACCATATATTTT
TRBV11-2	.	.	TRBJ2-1	CASRFSYNEQFF	TGTGCCAGCAGGTTCTCTTACAATGAGCAGTTCTTC
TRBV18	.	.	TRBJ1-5	CASSPGQQNQPQHF	TGTGCCAGCTCACCAGGTCAGCAAAATCAGCCCCAGCATTTT
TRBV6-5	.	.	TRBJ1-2	CAVTEGSHGYTF	TGTGCAGTTACAGAGGGTAGCCATGGCTACACCTTC
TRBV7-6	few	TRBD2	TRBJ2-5	CASSLWASGGAETQYF	TGTGCCAGCAGCTTGTGGGCTAGCGGGGGGGCAGAGACCCAGTACTTC
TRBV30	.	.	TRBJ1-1	CAWSVAMNTEAFF	TGTGCCTGGAGTGTAGCAATGAACACTGAAGCTTTCTTT
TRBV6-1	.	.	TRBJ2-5	CASSGWDLEETQYF	TGTGCCAGCAGTGGCTGGGACTTAGAAGAGACCCAGTACTTC
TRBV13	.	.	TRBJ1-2	CASSLRSGRLSNYGYTF	TGTGCCAGCAGCCTAAGGTCGGGGAGGCTATCCAACTATGGCTACACCTTC
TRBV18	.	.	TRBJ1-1	CASSPQREGTEAFF	TGTGCCAGCTCACCACAGAGGGAGGGCACTGAAGCTTTCTTT
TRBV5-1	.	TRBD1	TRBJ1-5	CASSLEGTDSNQPQHF	TGCGCCAGCAGCTTGGAAGGGACAGATAGCAATCAGCCCCAGCATTTT
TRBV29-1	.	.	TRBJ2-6	CSVRSSGANVLTF	TGCAGCGTTCGGAGCTCTGGGGCCAACGTCCTGACTTTC
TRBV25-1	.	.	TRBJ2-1	CASSEYILAPYNEQFF	TGTGCCAGCAGTGAATATATCCTAGCCCCGTACAATGAGCAGTTCTTC
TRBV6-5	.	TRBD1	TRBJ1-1	CASSKGQGAEAFF	TGTGCCAGCAGTAAGGGACAGGGGGCTGAAGCTTTCTTT
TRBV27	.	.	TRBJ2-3	CASRGLATDTQYF	TGTGCCAGCAGGGGGCTAGCGACAGATACGCAGTATTTT
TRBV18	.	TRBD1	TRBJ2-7	CASSLHRDRPYEQYF	TGTGCCAGCTCTCTACACCGGGACAGACCCTACGAGCAGTACTTC
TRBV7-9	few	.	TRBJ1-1	CASKGDTEAFF	TGTGCCAGCAAGGGAGACACTGAAGCTTTCTTT
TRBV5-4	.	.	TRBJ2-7	CASSADPAYEQYF	TGTGCCAGCAGCGCAGATCCAGCCTACGAGCAGTACTTC